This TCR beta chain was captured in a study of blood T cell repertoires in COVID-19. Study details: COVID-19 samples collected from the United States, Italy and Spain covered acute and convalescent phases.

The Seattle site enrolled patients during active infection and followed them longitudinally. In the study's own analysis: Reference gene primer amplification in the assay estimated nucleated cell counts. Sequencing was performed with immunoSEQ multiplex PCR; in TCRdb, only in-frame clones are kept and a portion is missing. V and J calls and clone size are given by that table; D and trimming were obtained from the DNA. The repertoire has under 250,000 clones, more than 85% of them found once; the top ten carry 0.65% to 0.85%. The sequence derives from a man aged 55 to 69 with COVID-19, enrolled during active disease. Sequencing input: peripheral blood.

In nucleotides, the CDR3 is TGTGCCAGCAGCCGGACAGAGTATAGCAATCAGCCCCAGCATTTT. Translating gives CASSRTEYSNQPQHF. The chain uses TRBV7-2 and TRBJ1-5, with TRBD1 as a possible D gene (6 bases). V lost 5 bases and J 0 bases, leaving 11 bases between the germline ends. Germline CDR1 reads SGHTA; CDR2 reads FQGNSA. The CDR3 is made up of 15 amino acids.